Below are 18 T cell receptor beta chains sequenced from a single sample in a study of identifying expanded T cells in peripheral blood. This table comes from immunoSEQ multiplex PCR, and its TCRdb copy is limited to in-frame clones, with some not included. Found here are approximately 90,000 clones, about nine tenths of them singletons; the top ten hold roughly 3.8%. The source material was blood. The receptors shown here come from a person between 18 and 75 years old in good health.

This rearrangement joins TRBV19 to TRBJ1-5, with TRBD1 matching over 7 bases. The CDR3 length is 15 residues. The V gene's germline CDR1 is LNHDA and CDR2 SQIVND (reference sequence). V was clipped by 5 bases and J by 5 bases; unmatched bases: 9. The CDR3 DNA is TGTGCCAGTAGTGTCGGACAGGTGGCGGATCAGCCCCAGCATTTT. Its translation: CASSVGQVADQPQHF. The variable domain in full, completed from reference TRBV19 and TRBJ1-5, reads DGGITQSPKYLFRKEGQNVTLSCEQNLNHDAMYWYRQDPGQGLRLIYYSQIVNDFQKGDIAEGYSVSREKKESFPLTVTSAQKNPTAFYLCASSVGQVADQPQHFGDGTRLSIL.

This chain uses TRBV27 with TRBJ1-2; 9 bases align to TRBD1. The CDR3 length is 14 residues. The J segment lost 8 bases and the V segment lost 5 bases, leaving 9 bases of the junction unmatched. Germline V lookup: CDR1 MNHEY, CDR2 SMNVEV (reference sequence). CDR3 loop: CASSITGGRGGYTF. CDR3 coding DNA: TGTGCCAGCAGTATCACAGGGGGCAGAGGAGGCTACACCTTC.

The rearrangement joins TRBV6-1 to TRBJ2-5, with a tentative D call TRBD2 (5 bases). Trimming took 5 bases from V and 2 from J, leaving 12 bases between them. CDR1 and CDR2 from the germline V gene are MNHNS and SASEGT. The CDR3 has 14 amino acids. CDR3 residues: CASSPRRGQETQYF. The CDR3 nucleotides are TGTGCCAGCAGTCCCCGACGAGGGCAAGAGACCCAGTACTTC.

The gene calls are TRBV6-5 and TRBJ1-3; D unresolved. CDR1 MNHEY and CDR2 SVGAGI come from the germline V gene. The ends were cut back, 7 bases at V and 4 bases at J, with 14 bases in the middle. This CDR3 is built from 14 residues. CDR3 region: CASTATEEGNTIYF. The CDR3 DNA sequence: TGTGCCAGCACCGCTACAGAGGAAGGAAACACCATATATTTT.

CDR3 sequence (DNA): TGTGCCAGCAGTCCACACAATGAGCAGTTCTTC. The encoded protein is CASSPHNEQFF. V and J are TRBV27 and TRBJ2-1; no reliable D call. The germline V gene has CDR1 MNHEY and CDR2 SMNVEV (reference sequence). The CDR3 extends over 11 amino acids. Trimming took off 5 bases at V and 5 bases at J, with 4 bases between the two ends.

V usage is TRBV19 and J usage is TRBJ2-7; D gene ambiguous. This CDR3 is 13 amino acids long. V lost 11 bases and J lost 7, with 21 bases in between. Per the germline V gene, CDR1 is LNHDA and CDR2 is SQIVND (reference sequence). Here the CDR3 reads CAGNNRVACEQYF. DNA of the CDR3: TGTGCCGGGAACAACCGGGTCGCGTGTGAGCAGTACTTC.

The rearrangement uses TRBV7-9 and TRBJ2-4; 11 bases line up with TRBD2. The V gene's germline CDR1 is SEHNR and CDR2 FQNEAQ (reference sequence). J lost 0 bases, V lost 5 bases, and 6 bases had no gene match. This CDR3 has 17 amino acids. CDR3 protein: CASSHGTSGVAKNIQYF. The CDR3 DNA reads as TGTGCCAGCAGCCACGGGACTAGCGGTGTAGCCAAAAACATTCAGTACTTC.

This rearrangement joins TRBV30 to TRBJ2-3; possibly TRBD2 for D (6 bases). V gave up 0 bases and J gave up 5 bases, with 12 bases separating them. This CDR3 region has 14 residues. Germline V gene data show CDR1 as GTSNPN and CDR2 as SVGIG (reference sequence). CDR3 nucleotides: TGTGCCTGGAGTGTTTGGCAGGGAGGAGATACGCAGTATTTT. This translates into CAWSVWQGGDTQYF. The full variable domain, rest sourced from reference TRBV30 and TRBJ2-3, is SQTIHQWPATLVQPVGSPLSLECTVEGTSNPNLYWYRQAAGRGLQLLFYSVGIGQISSEVPQNLSASRPQDRQFILSSKKLLLSDSGFYLCAWSVWQGGDTQYFGPGTRLTVL.

This clone has just a few counts. The chain combines TRBV27 with TRBJ1-5, with unresolved D. CDR1 is MNHEY, CDR2 SMNVEV, per germline (reference sequence). The CDR3 has 13 amino acids. Trimming left V 5 bases short and J 6 bases short, with 11 bases between. The CDR3 DNA is TGTGCCAGCAGTCCGAAGACTGGTCAGCCCCAGCATTTT. It codes for CASSPKTGQPQHF.

This clone was counted once. The J gene is TRBJ1-2, the V gene TRBV10-3, with D possibly matching TRBD1 (5 bases). Trimming stripped 11 bases from V and 5 bases from J, with 18 bases between. This CDR3 comprises 13 residues. The germline V gene encodes CDR1 ENHRY and CDR2 SYGVKD. The CDR3 DNA reads TGTGCCCACCAAGGGGACGTGGGATATGGCTACACCTTC. It encodes CAHQGDVGYGYTF.

This clone appeared a single time. This chain uses TRBV7-2 with TRBJ1-1, with D possibly TRBD1 on 5 matching bases. Germline V gene sequence: CDR1 SGHTA, CDR2 FQGNSA. V shed 1 base and J shed 11 bases, with 11 bases lying between them. This CDR3 contains 12 residues. DNA for the CDR3: TGTGCCAGCAGCTTAGGGGGCCCTGTCGCTTTCTTT. Protein sequence: CASSLGGPVAFF. Based on the CDR3 plus reference TRBV7-2 and TRBJ1-1, the full variable domain is GAGVSQSPSNKVTEKGKDVELRCDPISGHTALYWYRQSLGQGLEFLIYFQGNSAPDKSGLPSDRFSAERTGGSVSTLTIQRTQQEDSAVYLCASSLGGPVAFFGQGTRLTVV.

This chain joins TRBV30 and TRBJ1-1; D unresolved. Germline assignment: CDR1 GTSNPN and CDR2 SVGIG (reference sequence). The CDR3 runs 13 residues. Trimming shortened V by 6 bases and J by 7 bases, and 18 bases separated the two germline ends. This chain's CDR3 is CACPGLSRIEAFF. The CDR3 coding sequence is TGTGCCTGCCCCGGACTCTCCCGTATTGAAGCTTTCTTT.

As DNA, the CDR3 is TGTGCCAGCTCAAGGCTCGGGAGCCCGATCACCGGGGAGCTGTTTTTT. It codes for CASSRLGSPITGELFF. This rearrangement joins TRBV18 to TRBJ2-2; a possible D gene is TRBD2 (6 bases). This CDR3 is 16 amino acids long. The V end lost 5 bases, the J end lost 4 bases, and 17 bases lay between the germline ends. From germline, CDR1 is KGHSH and CDR2 LQKENI.

The rearrangement uses TRBV28 and TRBJ1-2; D ambiguous. There are 13 residues in the CDR3. V dropped 11 bases and J dropped 6 bases, with 19 bases sitting between them. Germline CDR1 is MDHEN and CDR2 is SYDVKM. This CDR3 is CAEGEDRYNGYTF. The CDR3 DNA follows: TGTGCCGAAGGAGAGGACCGCTATAATGGCTACACCTTC.

V gene TRBV2 combines with J gene TRBJ1-4; 8 bases align to TRBD1. The CDR3 covers 15 residues. With 6 bases clipped from V and 2 bases from J, the junction kept 5 bases outside the gene matches. CDR1 SNHLY and CDR2 FYNNEI come from the germline V gene. CDR3 amino acids: CASRDRVGTNEKLFF. CDR3 DNA: TGTGCCAGCAGGGACAGGGTCGGGACTAATGAAAAACTGTTTTTT.

J is TRBJ2-7 and V is TRBV5-1; possible D gene TRBD1, 6 bases. The germline V gene encodes CDR1 SGHRS and CDR2 YFSETQ. There are 13 residues in the CDR3. V was trimmed by 0 bases and J by 12 bases, leaving 16 bases between them. For the CDR3, the DNA is TGCGCCAGCAGCTTGGAACAGGGTGGTCTTCCGTACTTC. It is translated as CASSLEQGGLPYF.

The rearrangement links TRBV30 to TRBJ2-1; 9 bases map to TRBD1. The V and J ends lost 4 bases and 4 bases, in that order; junction bases with no gene match: 8. The CDR3 sequence is 15 residues long. The germline gives CDR1 GTSNPN, CDR2 SVGIG (reference sequence). CDR3 sequence (DNA): TGTGCCTGGACCCGGGGGACAGGGTTTTACAATGAGCAGTTCTTC. It yields the protein CAWTRGTGFYNEQFF. The full variable domain, with the rest looked up from reference TRBV30 and TRBJ2-1, is SQTIHQWPATLVQPVGSPLSLECTVEGTSNPNLYWYRQAAGRGLQLLFYSVGIGQISSEVPQNLSASRPQDRQFILSSKKLLLSDSGFYLCAWTRGTGFYNEQFFGPGTRLTVL.

About this clone: This CDR3 is also generated by other DNA sequences in the sample. This sequence joins TRBV18 and TRBJ2-5; a possible D gene is TRBD1 (5 bases). Germline lookup yields CDR1 KGHSH and CDR2 LQKENI. The ends were cut back, 6 bases at V and 2 bases at J, with 7 bases in the middle. CDR3 length equals 12 residues. CDR3 sequence reads: CASSRQQETQYF. The CDR3 DNA sequence: TGTGCCAGCTCTCGACAGCAAGAGACCCAGTACTTC.